Presented here are 13 T cell receptor beta chains from one specimen sequenced in a study of T cells in Graves' hyperthyroidism and ophthalmopathy. The source material, RNA transcripts, was used to amplify TCR beta CDR3 regions. In the first-round RT-PCR of the TCR CDR3, the HTBI primer set was used. TCRdb processed the multiplex PCR reads anew with MiXCR; each CDR3 protein has one entry. The sample holds hundreds of thousands of distinct CDR3 sequences; under 20% are singletons and the top ten take around 17%. Sequences were obtained from blood. The receptor source for this set is a woman aged 45-65 years with Graves' hyperthyroidism that later progressed to Graves' ophthalmopathy.

This clonotype was detected a few times. The chain uses TRBV5-1 and TRBJ2-1; TRBD1 matches at 8 bases. Looked up from germline, CDR1 is SGHRS and CDR2 is YFSETQ. The J segment lost 4 bases and the V segment lost 4 bases, leaving 7 bases of the junction unmatched. CDR3 length: 15 amino acids. The CDR3 protein is CASSRGQGGYNEQFF. The CDR3 region has the DNA TGCGCCAGCAGCAGAGGACAGGGAGGTTACAATGAGCAGTTCTTC.

The table lists this clonotype with many counts. The chain combines TRBV5-8 with TRBJ2-3; 8 nucleotides align to TRBD2. J gave up 1 base and V 3 bases, and 4 bases lay outside the gene matches. From germline, CDR1 is SGHTS and CDR2 YDEGEE. The CDR3 covers 15 residues. The CDR3 here is CASSWGLGGTDTQYF. Written as DNA, the CDR3 is TGTGCCAGCAGCTGGGGACTAGGGGGCACAGATACGCAGTATTTT. The whole variable domain, remainder taken from reference TRBV5-8 and TRBJ2-3, is EAGVTQSPTHLIKTRGQQATLRCSPISGHTSVYWYQQALGLGLQFLLWYDEGEERNRGNFPPRFSGRQFPNYSSELNVNALELEDSALYLCASSWGLGGTDTQYFGPGTRLTVL.

The chain joins TRBV7-9 to TRBJ2-1; D could derive from TRBD1 or TRBD2 (5 bases each). V was cut by 7 bases and J by 4 bases, with 17 bases left in between. The germline CDR1 and CDR2 sequences are SEHNR and FQNEAQ (reference sequence). CDR3 length: 15 residues. The CDR3 here is CASTPEGSGYNEQFF. CDR3 DNA sequence: TGTGCCAGCACCCCCGAGGGGAGCGGATACAATGAGCAGTTCTTC. Looking up the rest from reference TRBV7-9 and TRBJ2-1 gives the full variable domain: DTGVSQNPRHKITKRGQNVTFRCDPISEHNRLYWYRQTLGQGPEFLTYFQNEAQLEKSRLLSDRFSAERPKGSFSTLEIQRTEQGDSAMYLCASTPEGSGYNEQFFGPGTRLTVL.

This clonotype was seen a few times. A much larger clone sits a single nucleotide away, making a read error possible. The CDR3 ends on some other residue instead of the conserved phenylalanine or tryptophan, so this is likely a read error. The chain combines TRBV6-1 with TRBJ1-1, with 10 bases matching TRBD1. V gave up 10 bases and J gave up 4 bases; unmatched junction bases: 3. CDR1 is MNHNS, CDR2 SASEGT, per germline. This CDR3 region has 12 residues. CDR3 loop: CANGQGGTEAFS. In nucleotides, the CDR3 is TGTGCCAACGGACAGGGGGGCACTGAAGCTTTCTCT.

The chain employs TRBV27 and TRBJ1-2; D is ambiguous. There are 13 residues in the CDR3. The V end was cut by 2 bases, the J end by 5 bases, with 9 bases between. CDR1 and CDR2 (germline): MNHEY, SMNVEV (reference sequence). The CDR3: CASSLNDGYGYTF. CDR3 in DNA: TGTGCCAGCAGTTTAAATGACGGGTATGGCTACACCTTC.

This clonotype was counted ten times or more. The chain has TRBV2 and TRBJ1-1; D might be TRBD1 (6 bases). Trimming left V 4 bases short and J 1 base short, with 13 bases between. The CDR3 is 15 amino acids. Germline V gene data show CDR1 as SNHLY and CDR2 as FYNNEI. CDR3 coding DNA: TGTGCCAGCAGTGGGGAGGGGGGGGCGAACACTGAAGCTTTCTTT. The encoded protein is CASSGEGGANTEAFF.

V usage is TRBV12-3 or TRBV12-4 and J usage is TRBJ2-5; a weak D match, TRBD2 (5 bases). This CDR3 comprises 14 residues. The V gene lost 3 bases and the J gene lost 1 base, with 9 bases spanning the gap. The CDR3: CASSFSDIQETQYF. Written as DNA, the CDR3 is TGTGCCAGCAGTTTTAGCGACATCCAAGAGACCCAGTACTTC.

This clonotype was detected only a few times. The rearrangement links TRBV24-1 to TRBJ2-5; 7 bases are shared with TRBD1. Germline CDR1 reads KGHDR; CDR2 reads SFDVKD. The J segment lost 5 bases and the V segment lost 6 bases, leaving 11 bases of the junction unmatched. CDR3 length equals 15 residues. The CDR3 coding sequence is TGTGCCACCAGTCCTTGGGGTGACAGGGAGGAGACCCAGTACTTC. Amino acid sequence: CATSPWGDREETQYF.

There are many counts of this clonotype. J is TRBJ2-3 and V is TRBV3-1; D possibly corresponds to TRBD2 (7 bases). The ends were cut back, 4 bases at V and 2 bases at J, with 16 bases in the middle. CDR3 size: 16 residues. Germline V lookup: CDR1 LGHDT, CDR2 YNNKEL (reference sequence). The CDR3 region has the DNA TGTGCCAGCAGCCTTCGGCGGGGGCTGATCACAGATACGCAGTATTTT. It translates to CASSLRRGLITDTQYF.

The table lists this clonotype with a few counts. The chain recombines TRBV27 with TRBJ1-4, with a tentative D call TRBD1 (5 bases). Trimming cost V 5 bases and J 10 bases, with 17 bases left between them. Germline V gene lookup returns CDR1 MNHEY and CDR2 SMNVEV (reference sequence). The CDR3 extends over 14 amino acids. As DNA, the CDR3 is TGTGCCAGCAGTCCGGGACTGGGACTACCAAAACTGTTTTTT. This sequence encodes CASSPGLGLPKLFF.

This clonotype was detected ten times or more. The chain has TRBV6-1 and TRBJ2-7, with no clear D. CDR1 is MNHNS and CDR2 is SASEGT in the germline V gene. The CDR3 sequence is 13 residues long. V dropped 1 base and J dropped 3 bases, with 7 bases sitting between them. This CDR3 is CASSEVRSYEQYF. The CDR3 DNA sequence: TGTGCCAGCAGTGAAGTCCGAAGCTACGAGCAGTACTTC.

This clonotype was found many times. The V gene is TRBV7-9, the J gene TRBJ2-1; 8 bases are a match to TRBD1. The germline CDR1 and CDR2 sequences are SEHNR and FQNEAQ (reference sequence). CDR3 length equals 15 residues. Trimming at V came to 5 bases and at J to 7 bases, leaving 10 bases not matched to a gene. CDR3 sequence reads: CASSIERTGNNEQFF. The DNA for the CDR3 is TGTGCCAGCAGCATCGAGCGGACAGGGAATAATGAGCAGTTCTTC. Full variable domain (outside the CDR3, taken from reference TRBV7-9 and TRBJ2-1): DTGVSQNPRHKITKRGQNVTFRCDPISEHNRLYWYRQTLGQGPEFLTYFQNEAQLEKSRLLSDRFSAERPKGSFSTLEIQRTEQGDSAMYLCASSIERTGNNEQFFGPGTRLTVL.

This chain joins TRBV6-1 and TRBJ1-4; D call uncertain. V lost 7 bases to trimming and J lost 7 bases, with 13 bases between them. The CDR3 runs to 13 residues. Per the germline V gene, CDR1 is MNHNS and CDR2 is SASEGT. The CDR3 reads CASIGRFVEKLFF. The CDR3 DNA reads TGTGCCAGCATTGGGAGGTTTGTTGAAAAACTGTTTTTT.